This entry lists 27 T cell receptor beta chains sequenced from one sample in a study of blood T cell repertoires in COVID-19 (dated by TCRdb to about 2020). The protocol used for the library was the immunoSEQ multiplex PCR assay. The immuneACCESS repertoire file appears here via TCRdb, limited to in-frame rearrangements. These files lack a portion of the clones; in checked studies, under half of the deficit traces to unresolved V genes, and the cause of the others is not known. The sample table contains approximately 260,000 clones; only one count was recorded for approximately 83% of them. 2.5% to 3.5% of the sample lies in the top ten. The specimen sequenced was PBMCs or T cells enriched from blood (not recorded which). The receptors stem from a woman aged 40-49 years with acute COVID-19.

V is TRBV7-2 and J is TRBJ2-5, with no clear D. Trimming removed 1 base from V and 2 bases from J, with 8 bases in between. Looked up from germline, CDR1 is SGHTA and CDR2 is FQGNSA. The CDR3 is 14 amino acids. The CDR3 spells CASSLGLVQETQYF. DNA of the CDR3: TGTGCCAGCAGCTTAGGGCTAGTTCAAGAGACCCAGTACTTC. Full variable domain (missing parts from reference TRBV7-2 and TRBJ2-5): GAGVSQSPSNKVTEKGKDVELRCDPISGHTALYWYRQSLGQGLEFLIYFQGNSAPDKSGLPSDRFSAERTGGSVSTLTIQRTQQEDSAVYLCASSLGLVQETQYFGPGTRLLVL.

V is TRBV9 and J is TRBJ2-5, with a weak D call TRBD2 (7 bases). Germline V gene data show CDR1 as SGDLS and CDR2 as YYNGEE. Trimming left V 0 bases short and J 6 bases short, with 12 bases between. This CDR3 contains 14 residues. In DNA form, the CDR3 reads TGTGCCAGCAGCGTAGATGGGGGGGCGAAGACCCAGTACTTC. It is translated as CASSVDGGAKTQYF. Full variable domain (outside the CDR3, taken from reference TRBV9 and TRBJ2-5): DSGVTQTPKHLITATGQRVTLRCSPRSGDLSVYWYQQSLDQGLQFLIQYYNGEERAKGNILERFSAQQFPDLHSELNLSSLELGDSALYFCASSVDGGAKTQYFGPGTRLLVL.

The chain couples TRBV6-5 to TRBJ2-2; 9 bases align to TRBD1. This CDR3 has 14 residues. With V trimmed by 6 bases and J by 7 bases, 6 bases remained unmatched. The V gene's germline CDR1 is MNHEY and CDR2 SVGAGI. The DNA of the CDR3 is TGTGCCAGCAGAAAACAGGGGGCGGACGGGGAGCTGTTTTTT. Amino acid sequence: CASRKQGADGELFF.

The rearrangement uses TRBV11-2 and TRBJ1-2; 8 bases match TRBD1. The CDR3 spans 16 residues. V gave up 3 bases and J gave up 4 bases; unmatched junction bases: 10. From germline, CDR1 is SGHAT and CDR2 FQNNGV. The CDR3 here is CASSFRTGMRVYGYTF. The CDR3 DNA reads as TGTGCCAGCAGCTTCCGGACAGGGATGAGGGTCTATGGCTACACCTTC.

This clone was recorded a few times. The genes are TRBV20-1 and TRBJ1-2; D gene ambiguous. The CDR3 is 11 amino acids. Between the trimmed V and J ends, which lost 5 bases and 1 base, there was a span of 5 bases. Germline CDR1 is DFQATT and CDR2 is SNEGSKA (reference sequence). The CDR3 is CSAPFNYGYTF. The DNA of the CDR3 is TGCAGTGCTCCCTTTAACTATGGCTACACCTTC.

This chain joins TRBV19 and TRBJ2-7; tentative D call: TRBD2 (6 bases). CDR3 size: 15 residues. Germline V gene lookup returns CDR1 LNHDA and CDR2 SQIVND (reference sequence). V lost 5 bases and J 0 bases, leaving 14 bases between the germline ends. The chain's CDR3 is CASSPRRDHSYEQYF. In nucleotides, the CDR3 is TGTGCCAGTAGTCCCCGGAGGGACCACTCCTACGAGCAGTACTTC.

The gene calls are TRBV3-1 (or the pseudogene TRBV3-2) and TRBJ2-1; possible D gene TRBD2, 6 bases. With 0 bases removed from V and 4 bases from J, the gap between germline ends came to 16 bases. Germline loops: CDR1 LGHDT, CDR2 YNNKEL (reference sequence). The CDR3 contains 17 residues. The chain's CDR3 is CASSQDQNSGYYNEQFF. The CDR3 nucleotides are TGTGCCAGCAGCCAAGATCAGAATAGCGGATATTACAATGAGCAGTTCTTC.

V is TRBV27 and J is TRBJ1-2; D is uncertain. The V end was cut by 4 bases, the J end by 6 bases, with 12 bases between. The V gene's germline CDR1 is MNHEY and CDR2 SMNVEV (reference sequence). This CDR3 is 13 amino acids long. The CDR3 region is CASSYTITHGYTF. The CDR3 DNA reads TGTGCCAGCAGTTACACAATCACCCATGGCTACACCTTC.

The chain recombines TRBV11-3 with TRBJ2-1; D unclear. The CDR3 is 14 residues long. The germline gives CDR1 SGHNT, CDR2 YENEEA. Trimming shortened V by 4 bases and J by 8 bases, and 15 bases separated the two germline ends. Written as DNA, the CDR3 is TGTGCCAGCAGCTATGACTTGGCGGTGGATGAGCAGTTCTTC. Encoded protein: CASSYDLAVDEQFF.

The chain uses TRBV4-2 and TRBJ2-3; TRBD2 agrees at 12 bases. V was clipped by 1 base and J by 5 bases; unmatched bases: 7. There are 17 residues in the CDR3. CDR1 and CDR2 from the germline V gene are LGHNA and YNFKEQ. CDR3 DNA: TGTGCCAGCAGCCAAGCAGGGACTAGCGGGTTTGTAGATACGCAGTATTTT. Protein sequence: CASSQAGTSGFVDTQYF.

V usage is TRBV7-6 and J usage is TRBJ2-1, with D possibly being TRBD2 (5 bases). CDR3 length: 14 residues. The V and J ends lost 5 bases and 6 bases respectively, with 14 bases between them. CDR1 is SGHVS, CDR2 FNYEAQ, per germline. As DNA, the CDR3 is TGTGCCAGCAGCAGTCCGCGTGGGAGCAATGAGCAGTTCTTC. This sequence encodes CASSSPRGSNEQFF.

J is TRBJ1-2 and V is TRBV5-6; 8 bases match TRBD1. The CDR3 contains 14 residues. V lost 4 bases to trimming and J lost 5 bases; unmatched junction nucleotides: 7. Germline-derived CDR1 and CDR2 are SGHDT and YYEEEE. CDR3 coding DNA: TGTGCCAGCAGCCGGACAGGGCTGTTATATGGCTACACCTTC. Translation: CASSRTGLLYGYTF.

V gene TRBV9 combines with J gene TRBJ2-2, with 8 bases that match TRBD2. J was trimmed by 4 bases and V by 2 bases; bases with no gene match: 4. CDR3 size: 15 residues. CDR1 is SGDLS and CDR2 is YYNGEE in the germline V gene. CDR3 protein: CASSVSGSSTGELFF. CDR3 nucleotides: TGTGCCAGCAGCGTCAGCGGGAGTAGCACCGGGGAGCTGTTTTTT.

V is TRBV14 and J is TRBJ2-5, with TRBD2 identical over 12 bases. With V trimmed by 1 base and J by 4 bases, 1 base remained unmatched. CDR3 size: 15 residues. Germline V gene data show CDR1 as SGHDN and CDR2 as FVKESK. The CDR3 sequence: CASSQGLAGAETQYF. Written as DNA, the CDR3 is TGTGCCAGCAGCCAAGGACTAGCGGGAGCAGAGACCCAGTACTTC. Supplemented by reference TRBV14 and TRBJ2-5, the full variable domain reads EAGVTQFPSHSVIEKGQTVTLRCDPISGHDNLYWYRRVMGKEIKFLLHFVKESKQDESGMPNNRFLAERTGGTYSTLKVQPAELEDSGVYFCASSQGLAGAETQYFGPGTRLLVL.

This sequence joins TRBV15 and TRBJ2-1, with TRBD2 identical over 8 bases. In germline, CDR1 is LNHNV, CDR2 YYDKDF (reference sequence). V shed 2 bases and J 0 bases; nucleotides not matched to a gene: 18. There are 21 residues in the CDR3. The CDR3 DNA reads TGTGCCACCAGCAGATATAGCGGGACCGGGTCGACCAGGTTCTCCTACAATGAGCAGTTCTTC. Protein sequence: CATSRYSGTGSTRFSYNEQFF.

The J gene is TRBJ2-1, the V gene TRBV5-1, with 9 nucleotides matching TRBD1. With 4 bases clipped from V and 8 bases from J, the junction kept 10 bases outside the gene matches. The CDR3 is 15 amino acids. The germline V gene encodes CDR1 SGHRS and CDR2 YFSETQ. CDR3 coding DNA: TGCGCCAGCAGCATCCGGACAGGGGCTTACGATGAGCAGTTCTTC. Translating it yields CASSIRTGAYDEQFF. Complete variable domain (other parts from reference TRBV5-1 and TRBJ2-1): KAGVTQTPRYLIKTRGQQVTLSCSPISGHRSVSWYQQTPGQGLQFLFEYFSETQRNKGNFPGRFSGRQFSNSRSEMNVSTLELGDSALYLCASSIRTGAYDEQFFGPGTRLTVL.

This chain joins TRBV24-1 and TRBJ1-2; TRBD1 is a possible D gene (6 bases). Trimming removed 0 bases at V and 8 bases at J, with 12 bases between. Germline V lookup: CDR1 KGHDR, CDR2 SFDVKD. The CDR3 is made up of 14 amino acids. The CDR3 loop is CATSDLNQGNGYTF. The CDR3 DNA reads as TGTGCCACCAGTGATTTGAATCAGGGGAACGGCTACACCTTC.

The rearrangement links TRBV11-2 to TRBJ1-4; D is ambiguous. From germline, CDR1 is SGHAT and CDR2 FQNNGV. The CDR3 is 16 residues long. V dropped 1 base and J dropped 7 bases, with 16 bases sitting between them. CDR3 loop: CASSLALGRIGEKLFF. In DNA form, the CDR3 reads TGTGCCAGCAGCTTAGCACTCGGGAGGATCGGTGAAAAACTGTTTTTT.

There are a few counts of this clone. J is TRBJ1-2 and V is TRBV6-1; D ambiguous. Trimming removed 2 bases from V and 4 bases from J, with 11 bases in between. This CDR3 contains 14 residues. Germline values: CDR1 MNHNS, CDR2 SASEGT. CDR3 loop: CASSESGKVYGYTF. The DNA for the CDR3 is TGTGCCAGCAGTGAATCGGGAAAAGTCTATGGCTACACCTTC.

This clone has just one count. The genes are TRBV5-6 and TRBJ1-6, with D possibly matching TRBD1 (5 bases). CDR3 length: 15 amino acids. Trimming removed 1 base at V and 7 bases at J, with 12 bases between. From germline, CDR1 is SGHDT and CDR2 YYEEEE. The CDR3 sequence is CASSLFPGINSPLHF. As DNA, the CDR3 is TGTGCCAGCAGCTTGTTTCCAGGGATAAATTCACCCCTCCACTTT. Variable domain in full (rest from reference TRBV5-6 and TRBJ1-6): DAGVTQSPTHLIKTRGQQVTLRCSPKSGHDTVSWYQQALGQGPQFIFQYYEEEERQRGNFPDRFSGHQFPNYSSELNVNALLLGDSALYLCASSLFPGINSPLHFGNGTRLTVT.

This sequence joins TRBV6-1 and TRBJ2-1; D perhaps matches TRBD2 (6 bases). Germline CDR1 MNHNS, CDR2 SASEGT. V shed 2 bases and J shed 4 bases, with 18 bases lying between them. CDR3 length equals 17 residues. This CDR3 reads CASSEISASVLYNEQFF. The CDR3 DNA is TGTGCCAGCAGTGAAATCTCCGCTAGCGTTTTGTACAATGAGCAGTTCTTC.

The V gene is TRBV2, the J gene TRBJ2-7; maybe TRBD2 (5 bases). Per germline, CDR1 SNHLY and CDR2 FYNNEI. V lost 7 bases and J 1 base, leaving 20 bases between the germline ends. The CDR3 sequence is 16 residues long. The CDR3 loop reads CASKPDISGKSYEQYF. Written as DNA, the CDR3 is TGTGCCAGCAAACCTGACATAAGCGGAAAGTCCTACGAGCAGTACTTC.

CDR3 coding DNA: TGTGCCAGTAGTATGGGTCAGGGGAACGAGCAGTACTTC. Its protein product is CASSMGQGNEQYF. This sequence joins TRBV19 and TRBJ2-7; D is possibly TRBD1 (6 bases). The CDR3 sequence is 13 residues long. The germline V and J ends were trimmed by 3 bases and 5 bases, with 11 bases remaining between them. Germline values: CDR1 LNHDA, CDR2 SQIVND (reference sequence).

The V and J genes are TRBV19 and TRBJ2-5; tentatively, D is TRBD2 (5 bases). The length of the CDR3 is 13 residues. The V gene lost 3 bases and the J gene lost 4 bases, with 9 bases spanning the gap. CDR1 LNHDA and CDR2 SQIVND come from the germline V gene (reference sequence). CDR3 region: CASSIGLRETQYF. The CDR3 DNA is TGTGCCAGTAGTATTGGACTGAGAGAGACCCAGTACTTC.

A word on this clone: The sample contains more than one DNA sequence encoding this CDR3. The chain links TRBV9 to TRBJ1-1; D ambiguous. The CDR3 loop spans 13 amino acids. Germline V gene sequence: CDR1 SGDLS, CDR2 YYNGEE. The V end was cut by 0 bases, the J end by 3 bases, with 6 bases between. DNA of the CDR3: TGTGCCAGCAGCGTAGAAGGAGACACTGAAGCTTTCTTT. This translates into CASSVEGDTEAFF.

The V and J genes are TRBV2 and TRBJ1-4; no firm D call. Per the germline V gene, CDR1 is SNHLY and CDR2 is FYNNEI. This CDR3 is 13 amino acids long. Trimming pared 7 bases from V and 4 bases from J, leaving 10 bases between. CDR3 sequence: CASILRVNEKLFF. CDR3 sequence (DNA): TGTGCCAGCATCCTACGGGTTAATGAAAAACTGTTTTTT.

V and J are TRBV27 and TRBJ2-7, with D possibly TRBD1 on 5 matching bases. V was cut by 0 bases and J by 12 bases, with 15 bases left in between. The CDR3 loop spans 13 amino acids. Per germline, CDR1 MNHEY and CDR2 SMNVEV (reference sequence). DNA for the CDR3: TGTGCCAGCAGTTTATCTAGCAGGGTAGACGCGTACTTC. Residues: CASSLSSRVDAYF.